The next 21 T cell receptor beta chains were all read from a single sample in a study of blood T cells in healthy people across ages. Primed by a sample-barcoded 5' primer and a J-beta primer mix, a second PCR proceeded for roughly 6 to 12 cycles. TCRdb passed the 5' RACE reads through MiXCR, listing each CDR3 protein once. The sample shows roughly 680,000 distinct CDR3 sequences, roughly 21% of them seen only once. Sample: blood. Receptors were obtained from a man between 65 and 85 years old in good health.

The gene calls are TRBV7-9 and TRBJ2-7; 7 positions match TRBD1. This CDR3 comprises 15 residues. Germline V CDR1 and CDR2: SEHNR, FQNEAQ (reference sequence). J gave up 2 bases and V 1 base, and 5 bases lay outside the gene matches. CDR3 protein: CASSLDEQGAYEQYF. CDR3 nucleotide sequence: TGTGCCAGCAGCTTAGACGAGCAGGGGGCCTACGAGCAGTACTTC.

The chain is built from TRBV5-1 and TRBJ2-7; 9 bases align to TRBD2. Germline lookup yields CDR1 SGHRS and CDR2 YFSETQ. V lost 7 bases and J lost 3; bases outside the gene matches: 5. The CDR3 loop spans 13 amino acids. The CDR3 spells CASRLAENYEQYF. CDR3 coding DNA: TGCGCCAGCCGACTAGCGGAAAACTACGAGCAGTACTTC. Full variable domain (missing parts from reference TRBV5-1 and TRBJ2-7): KAGVTQTPRYLIKTRGQQVTLSCSPISGHRSVSWYQQTPGQGLQFLFEYFSETQRNKGNFPGRFSGRQFSNSRSEMNVSTLELGDSALYLCASRLAENYEQYFGPGTRLTVT.

This clonotype has just a few counts. This chain uses TRBV7-9 with TRBJ2-6, with 8 bases lining up with TRBD1. The germline V gene encodes CDR1 SEHNR and CDR2 FQNEAQ (reference sequence). The CDR3 sequence is 17 residues long. The V and J ends lost 5 bases and 1 base, in that order; junction bases with no gene match: 7. The CDR3 DNA is TGTGCCAGCAGCCCATCGGACAGGGTGTCTGGGGCCAACGTCCTGACTTTC. Residues: CASSPSDRVSGANVLTF.

The chain links TRBV18 to TRBJ2-5; TRBD1 or TRBD2 may be the D gene (5 bases each). V lost 3 bases and J lost 5, with 16 bases in between. Germline CDR1 and CDR2: KGHSH and LQKENI. The CDR3 is 15 amino acids. The CDR3 DNA sequence: TGTGCCAGCTCACCGAACAGGCAAGAGGGGGAGACCCAGTACTTC. Residues: CASSPNRQEGETQYF. The full variable domain, in which reference TRBV18 and TRBJ2-5 provide the parts outside the CDR3, is NAGVMQNPRHLVRRRGQEARLRCSPMKGHSHVYWYRQLPEEGLKFMVYLQKENIIDESGMPKERFSAEFPKEGPSILRIQQVVRGDSAAYFCASSPNRQEGETQYFGPGTRLLVL.

The rearrangement joins TRBV25-1 to TRBJ2-1; 9 nucleotides match TRBD2. Per the germline V gene, CDR1 is MGHDK and CDR2 is SYGVNS. The V and J ends lost 2 bases and 7 bases, in that order; junction bases with no gene match: 6. This CDR3 is 15 amino acids long. The CDR3 nucleotides read TGTGCCAGCAGTGAAGTAGCGGGAGACGGAAATGAGCAGTTCTTC. The encoded protein is CASSEVAGDGNEQFF.

Concerning this clonotype itself: A junction boundary mismatches the germline segment, possibly from a read error. This rearrangement joins TRBV6-1 to TRBJ2-4; D not resolved. The CDR3 is 13 residues long. Germline CDR1 and CDR2: MNHNS and SASEGT. CDR3 sequence: CASSEFGRNVQYF. DNA for the CDR3: TGTGCCAGCAGTGAATTCGGTAGAAACGTTCAGTACTTC.

Regarding this clonotype: A junction end diverges from the germline sequence, so it may reflect a read error. This chain connects TRBV12-3 or TRBV12-4 to TRBJ2-5; tentatively, D is TRBD1 (5 bases). The better agreement between TRBJ2-7 and the DNA end casts doubt on the J call. This CDR3 contains 14 residues. The CDR3 spells CAGSSPQGTYEQYF. The CDR3 DNA is TGTGCCGGCAGTTCCCCGCAGGGCACCTACGAGCAGTACTTC.

The chain recombines TRBV4-3 with TRBJ2-3; 14 bases agree with TRBD2. The germline V gene encodes CDR1 LGHNA and CDR2 YSLEER. The trim removed 1 base at V and 9 bases at J, leaving 3 bases unmatched. This CDR3 is 15 amino acids long. As DNA, the CDR3 is TGCGCCAGCAGCCAAGGACTAGCGGGAGGGGACACGCAGTATTTT. It translates to CASSQGLAGGDTQYF.

Many counts were recorded for this clonotype. The chain recombines TRBV4-1 with TRBJ1-4, with a possible D match to TRBD1 (5 bases). The V gene lost 2 bases and the J gene lost 8 bases, with 15 bases spanning the gap. The CDR3 length is 15 residues. Germline CDR1 MGHRA, CDR2 YSYEKL. CDR3 amino acids: CASSQPRDLNEKLFF. The CDR3 bases are TGCGCCAGCAGCCAACCCCGGGACTTAAACGAAAAACTGTTTTTT.

CDR3 nucleotides: TGTGCCATCAGTGACCCAGCGGCGAACTCCTACAATGAGCAGTTCTTC. Its protein product is CAISDPAANSYNEQFF. V is TRBV10-3 and J is TRBJ2-5, with D perhaps TRBD2 (5 bases). The tail of the sequence fits TRBJ2-1 better, so the J call may be wrong. Germline-derived CDR1 and CDR2 are ENHRY and SYGVKD. CDR3 length equals 16 residues.

The J gene is TRBJ2-1, the V gene TRBV4-3; unclear D gene. Gene TRBJ2-7 matches the end of the DNA better, so the J call may be wrong. This CDR3 is 14 amino acids long. Germline loops: CDR1 LGHNA, CDR2 YSLEER. CDR3 nucleotides: TGCGCCAGCAGAGAAAAAGGGCGAGGCTCGGGGCAGTACTTC. Its protein is CASREKGRGSGQYF.

This clonotype was found a few times. The V call is TRBV10-3, the J call TRBJ2-7, with TRBD1 identical over 10 bases. The J segment lost 4 bases and the V segment lost 10 bases, leaving 10 bases of the junction unmatched. The CDR3 totals 14 residues. From germline, CDR1 is ENHRY and CDR2 SYGVKD. CDR3 sequence reads: CASGDRGQSYEQYF. CDR3 DNA sequence: TGTGCCAGCGGGGACAGGGGACAGAGTTACGAGCAGTACTTC.

This clonotype was counted a few times. The rearrangement joins TRBV29-1 to TRBJ2-7; 16 positions match TRBD2. Germline CDR1 SQVTM, CDR2 ANQGSEA. V shed 7 bases, J shed 5 bases, and the junction held 8 bases outside the gene matches. The CDR3 consists of 15 residues. The CDR3 sequence is CSALGLAGGPDEQYF. The CDR3, as DNA: TGCAGCGCCTTGGGACTAGCGGGAGGGCCGGACGAGCAGTACTTC.

Only a few counts were recorded for this clonotype. The V call is TRBV20-1, the J call TRBJ2-3; 10 bases are a match to TRBD2. The CDR3 is 14 residues long. V lost 6 bases and J lost 3; bases outside the gene matches: 6. CDR1 is DFQATT, CDR2 SNEGSKA, per germline (reference sequence). In DNA, the CDR3 is TGCAGTGCCGCTCGGACTAGCGGAACAGATACGCAGTATTTT. Its protein product is CSAARTSGTDTQYF.

This sequence joins TRBV2 and TRBJ2-3, with 10 bases matching TRBD2. The CDR3 covers 16 residues. From germline, CDR1 is SNHLY and CDR2 FYNNEI. V was clipped by 1 base and J by 6 bases; unmatched bases: 7. CDR3 sequence: CASSEGLAGRLDTQYF. CDR3 DNA sequence: TGTGCCAGCAGTGAAGGACTAGCGGGTCGTTTGGATACGCAGTATTTT. The full variable domain, rest sourced from reference TRBV2 and TRBJ2-3, is EPEVTQTPSHQVTQMGQEVILRCVPISNHLYFYWYRQILGQKVEFLVSFYNNEISEKSEIFDDQFSVERPDGSNFTLKIRSTKLEDSAMYFCASSEGLAGRLDTQYFGPGTRLTVL.

The V and J genes are TRBV6-1 and TRBJ2-2; 12 bases align to TRBD2. The V gene end was trimmed by 1 base and the J gene end by 7 bases; junction bases not matched to a gene: 4. Germline CDR1 is MNHNS and CDR2 is SASEGT. The CDR3 totals 16 residues. The CDR3 DNA follows: TGTGCCAGCAGTGAAGGACTAGCGGGAGTAAGCGGGGAGCTGTTTTTT. Translated: CASSEGLAGVSGELFF.

This clonotype was counted only a few times. The CDR3 spells CASRKTSGGELFF. The CDR3 bases are TGTGCCAGCAGAAAAACTAGCGGCGGGGAGCTGTTTTTT. This rearrangement joins TRBV28 to TRBJ2-2; 8 bases align to TRBD2. V lost 6 bases and J lost 7; bases outside the gene matches: 4. The CDR3 length is 13 residues. Germline V gene sequence: CDR1 MDHEN, CDR2 SYDVKM.

The rearrangement links TRBV29-1 to TRBJ2-3; unclear D gene. CDR1 is SQVTM, CDR2 ANQGSEA, per germline. V was pared by 1 base and J by 0 bases, with 11 bases between. The CDR3 runs 15 residues. In DNA, the CDR3 is TGCAGCGTTGAAGGGTGGTCAGGTAGCACAGATACGCAGTATTTT. Translating it yields CSVEGWSGSTDTQYF.

This clonotype was seen a few times. One junction end disagrees with the germline gene, perhaps due to a read error. The CDR3 spells CASSAGLLSYEQHF. The CDR3 DNA reads as TGCGCCAGCAGTGCGGGACTTCTGTCCTACGAGCAGCACTTC. The J gene is TRBJ2-1, the V gene TRBV10-2; D possibly corresponds to TRBD2 (6 bases). Germline CDR1 is WSHSY and CDR2 is SAAADI. This CDR3 is 14 amino acids long.

The V and J genes are TRBV20-1 and TRBJ2-5; D unclear. Trimming left V 5 bases short and J 10 bases short, with 11 bases between. The CDR3 length is 10 residues. Germline V lookup: CDR1 DFQATT, CDR2 SNEGSKA (reference sequence). The CDR3 protein is CSAPQGDQYF. For the CDR3, the DNA is TGCAGTGCTCCCCAAGGAGACCAGTACTTC.

The chain couples TRBV5-1 to TRBJ2-4; 8 bases line up with TRBD2. CDR1 is SGHRS and CDR2 is YFSETQ in the germline V gene. The CDR3 runs 14 residues. V was pared by 4 bases and J by 7 bases, with 7 bases of the junction left unmatched. CDR3 nucleotides: TGCGCCAGCAGCCAGGCGGGGGGCCGTAACATTCAGTACTTC. This translates into CASSQAGGRNIQYF.